This T cell receptor beta chain was retrieved from a study of circulating CD8 cells and anti-PD-1 response in melanoma. This clonotype ranks as large (0.1 to 1%). V lost 7 bases and J lost 0, with 19 bases in between. The CDR3 covers 16 residues. Germline V gene sequence: CDR1 MDHEN, CDR2 SYDVKM. Sorting of live CD3+CD8+TCRalphabeta+ cells by PD-1 and/or TIGIT gave four subsets. Using around 14 ng of total RNA, TCR libraries were made with the QIAseq Immune Repertoire TCR panel. TCRdb fed the reads into MiXCR, producing one record per CDR3 protein. The table lists 600 to 800 distinct CDR3 sequences, around 5% of them singletons.

This receptor was identified in a human donor with melanoma. Sequenced material: CD8+ T cells from PBMCs, taken at baseline or after one month of anti-PD-1 therapy (not recorded which). The chain has TRBV28 and TRBJ2-7; tentatively, D is TRBD1 or TRBD2 (5 bases each). The CDR3 protein is CASTFGDAAISYEQYF. The DNA for the CDR3 is TGTGCCAGCACCTTCGGGGACGCTGCGATCTCCTACGAGCAGTACTTC.